These 23 T cell receptor beta chains were sequenced from one sample in a study of T cells in Graves' hyperthyroidism and ophthalmopathy. What was amplified from RNA transcripts were TCR beta CDR3 regions. RT-PCR in the first round (using the HTBI primer set) targeted the TCR CDR3. Using its own MiXCR run on the multiplex PCR reads, TCRdb lists one record per CDR3 protein. The data contain some 770,000 distinct CDR3 sequences, roughly 17% of them singletons. The sequenced material came from blood. All receptors come from a man younger than 35 with Graves' hyperthyroidism.

V gene TRBV7-2 combines with J gene TRBJ1-1; 7 positions match TRBD1. Germline trimming cut 2 bases from V and 7 bases from J; bases unmatched to any gene: 7. CDR1 is SGHTA, CDR2 FQGNSA, per germline. The CDR3 has 14 residues. The CDR3 region is CASSLIGDRNEAFF. DNA of the CDR3: TGTGCCAGCAGCTTAATCGGGGACAGAAATGAAGCTTTCTTT.

Many counts were recorded for this clonotype. V and J are TRBV27 and TRBJ1-1; possibly TRBD1 for D (6 bases). Germline assignment: CDR1 MNHEY and CDR2 SMNVEV (reference sequence). There are 13 residues in the CDR3. V shed 3 bases and J shed 5 bases, with 10 bases lying between them. The CDR3 sequence is CASSLTTGTEAFF. CDR3 in DNA: TGTGCCAGCAGTTTGACGACAGGAACTGAAGCTTTCTTT.

There are a few counts of this clonotype. In nucleotides, the CDR3 is TGTGCCAGCAGCCAGTTACCTACGGGACTAGCGGCGATATACACAGATACGCAGTATTTT. This encodes CASSQLPTGLAAIYTDTQYF. V is TRBV3-1 and J is TRBJ2-3; 11 bases agree with TRBD2. Germline V gene data show CDR1 as LGHDT and CDR2 as YNNKEL (reference sequence). Trimming at V came to 3 bases and at J to 2 bases, leaving 16 bases not matched to a gene. CDR3 size: 20 residues.

V and J are TRBV5-4 and TRBJ2-7; 13 bases map to TRBD2. V lost 3 bases to trimming and J lost 3 bases; unmatched junction nucleotides: 15. The CDR3 is 19 residues long. Per germline, CDR1 SGHNT and CDR2 YYREEE (reference sequence). In DNA form, the CDR3 reads TGTGCCAGCAGCTGGACCCCGGGACTAGCGGGGCTAGGGATCTACGAGCAGTACTTC. Protein sequence: CASSWTPGLAGLGIYEQYF.

This chain's CDR3 is CSARGGEGEKLFF. Here the CDR3 DNA reads TGCAGTGCTAGAGGGGGTGAGGGTGAAAAACTGTTTTTT. The chain uses TRBV20-1 and TRBJ1-4; no clear D. The length of the CDR3 is 13 residues. V lost 1 base, J lost 7 bases, and 10 bases lay in between. CDR1 and CDR2 (germline): DFQATT, SNEGSKA (reference sequence).

This clonotype was seen a handful of times. The V gene is TRBV29-1, the J gene TRBJ2-5, with a tentative D call TRBD1 (6 bases). The V end was cut by 2 bases, the J end by 5 bases, with 12 bases between. The CDR3 length is 13 residues. The germline gives CDR1 SQVTM, CDR2 ANQGSEA. Here the CDR3 reads CSVERQGRETQYF. CDR3 in DNA: TGCAGCGTTGAACGGCAGGGGCGTGAGACCCAGTACTTC. Based on the CDR3 plus reference TRBV29-1 and TRBJ2-5, the full variable domain is SAVISQKPSRDICQRGTSLTIQCQVDSQVTMMFWYRQQPGQSLTLIATANQGSEATYESGFVIDKFPISRPNLTFSTLTVSNMSPEDSSIYLCSVERQGRETQYFGPGTRLLVL.

This clonotype was counted once. One end of the junction is discordant with germline, which a read error may explain. The chain links TRBV20-1 to TRBJ2-1; TRBD1 might be the D (7 bases). Germline CDR1 DFQATT, CDR2 SNEGSKA (reference sequence). The length of the CDR3 is 14 residues. The CDR3 coding sequence is TGCAGTGCTAGAGCAGGGGGGCCGGGGAATGAGCAGCTCTTC. It encodes CSARAGGPGNEQLF.

This clonotype was found a few times. The chain is built from TRBV7-3 and TRBJ2-1, with 13 bases fitting TRBD2. This CDR3 has 16 amino acids. CDR1 is SGHTA, CDR2 FQGTGA, per germline. Germline trimming cut 3 bases from V and 10 bases from J; bases unmatched to any gene: 9. CDR3 sequence reads: CASSLSGTSGKYEQFF. CDR3 in DNA: TGTGCCAGCAGCTTGTCCGGGACTAGCGGGAAGTACGAGCAGTTCTTC.

In its sample, this clonotype was seen many times. The chain employs TRBV28 and TRBJ1-1; 9 nucleotides align to TRBD1. The ends lost 8 bases at V and 4 bases at J; junction bases unmatched: 8. Germline assignment: CDR1 MDHEN and CDR2 SYDVKM. This CDR3 spans 14 amino acids. Here the CDR3 DNA reads TGTGCCAGCCCTCCGAGGACAGGGGCCACTGAAGCTTTCTTT. Encoded protein: CASPPRTGATEAFF.

The chain employs TRBV4-2 and TRBJ2-5; TRBD2 aligns across 7 bases. In germline, CDR1 is LGHNA, CDR2 YNFKEQ. CDR3 size: 14 residues. Trimming at V came to 4 bases and at J to 4 bases, leaving 6 bases not matched to a gene. Here the CDR3 reads CASSRLAPPETQYF. CDR3 sequence (DNA): TGTGCCAGCAGCCGACTAGCACCCCCAGAGACCCAGTACTTC.

Turning to this clonotype: Just one base apart from a much larger clone, this may be a read error. CDR3 bases: TGTGCCAGCAGCTTAGGTGGGACTAGTGCCTACGAGCAGTACTTC. It encodes CASSLGGTSAYEQYF. The V and J genes are TRBV7-3 and TRBJ2-7, with 8 positions matching TRBD2. CDR3 length: 15 residues. The germline V gene encodes CDR1 SGHTA and CDR2 FQGTGA. V lost 2 bases and J lost 2; bases outside the gene matches: 5.

The chain couples TRBV19 to TRBJ2-1; D is undetermined. This CDR3 region has 14 residues. Trimming stripped 5 bases from V and 5 bases from J, with 13 bases between. Germline CDR1 LNHDA, CDR2 SQIVND (reference sequence). CDR3 nucleotide sequence: TGTGCCAGTAGTCCGACTCGAATCGACAATGAGCAGTTCTTC. It translates to CASSPTRIDNEQFF.

This clonotype was recorded a few times. The chain has TRBV24-1 and TRBJ2-2; TRBD1 agrees at 7 bases. After removal of 9 bases from V and 4 bases from J, the junction contained 4 bases not matched to a gene. The CDR3 extends over 13 amino acids. Germline CDR1 is KGHDR and CDR2 is SFDVKD. CDR3 region: CATEGAGTGELFF. Here the CDR3 DNA reads TGTGCCACCGAGGGGGCGGGCACCGGGGAGCTGTTTTTT.

The chain recombines TRBV19 with TRBJ2-2; 15 nucleotides line up with TRBD2. The CDR3 spans 17 residues. Germline trimming cut 3 bases from V and 1 base from J; bases unmatched to any gene: 0. CDR1 is LNHDA and CDR2 is SQIVND in the germline V gene (reference sequence). The CDR3 coding sequence is TGTGCCAGTAGTATGGGACTAGCGGGAGGGAACACCGGGGAGCTGTTTTTT. It codes for CASSMGLAGGNTGELFF.

This clonotype was counted only a few times. The chain is built from TRBV4-1 and TRBJ2-3, with TRBD2 as a possible D gene (5 bases). This CDR3 comprises 15 residues. Trimming took 3 bases from V and 4 from J, leaving 14 bases between them. Germline CDR1 reads MGHRA; CDR2 reads YSYEKL. Here the CDR3 reads CASSHGLRASDTQYF. In DNA form, the CDR3 reads TGCGCCAGCAGCCACGGCCTGAGGGCTTCAGATACGCAGTATTTT.

A word on this clonotype: A read error may explain this, as a much larger clone is one base away. The gene calls are TRBV7-2 and TRBJ2-7; 7 bases fit TRBD2. Germline CDR1 reads SGHTA; CDR2 reads FQGNSA. The CDR3 is 16 amino acids. The trim removed 5 bases at V and 3 bases at J, leaving 13 bases unmatched. In DNA form, the CDR3 reads TGTGCCAGCAGCGGACTAGTGGGAGTCACAGTCTACGAGCAGTACTTC. The encoded protein is CASSGLVGVTVYEQYF.

A remark on this clonotype: Germline is not matched at one junction end, which may reflect a read error. This chain joins TRBV25-1 and TRBJ1-1; D gene unclear. The germline CDR1 and CDR2 sequences are MGHDK and SYGVNS. CDR3 length: 14 residues. CDR3: CAGSDEAENTEAFF. The CDR3 coding sequence is TGTGCCGGCAGTGACGAGGCAGAGAACACTGAAGCTTTCTTT.

This clonotype was detected only a few times. This rearrangement joins TRBV11-2 to TRBJ2-3; D gene unclear. Trimming took off 5 bases at V and 0 bases at J, with 12 bases between the two ends. The CDR3 is 15 residues long. Germline V gene lookup returns CDR1 SGHAT and CDR2 FQNNGV. The CDR3 reads CASSANTHSTDTQYF. CDR3 nucleotide sequence: TGTGCCAGCAGCGCTAACACTCATAGCACAGATACGCAGTATTTT.

This clonotype has just a few counts. This chain uses TRBV5-4 with TRBJ2-1; 8 nucleotides agree with TRBD1. V was pared by 4 bases and J by 9 bases, with 12 bases of the junction left unmatched. Germline V gene lookup returns CDR1 SGHNT and CDR2 YYREEE (reference sequence). The CDR3 spans 15 residues. The chain's CDR3 is CASSQPGQVVGEQFF. CDR3 sequence (DNA): TGTGCCAGCAGCCAGCCGGGACAGGTTGTCGGTGAGCAGTTCTTC. Complete variable domain (other parts from reference TRBV5-4 and TRBJ2-1): ETGVTQSPTHLIKTRGQQVTLRCSSQSGHNTVSWYQQALGQGPQFIFQYYREEENGRGNFPPRFSGLQFPNYSSELNVNALELDDSALYLCASSQPGQVVGEQFFGPGTRLTVL.

V is TRBV6-1 and J is TRBJ1-1; TRBD1 matches at 10 bases. The CDR3 length is 15 residues. Germline values: CDR1 MNHNS, CDR2 SASEGT. V lost 4 bases, J lost 4 bases, and 6 bases stayed unmatched. CDR3 residues: CASSGGQGWSTEAFF. The DNA of the CDR3 is TGTGCCAGCAGTGGGGGACAGGGGTGGAGCACTGAAGCTTTCTTT.

This clonotype was recorded many times. V usage is TRBV20-1 and J usage is TRBJ1-1; D may be TRBD1 (6 bases). The CDR3 is 14 amino acids. The ends were cut back, 6 bases at V and 0 bases at J, with 14 bases in the middle. Per germline, CDR1 DFQATT and CDR2 SNEGSKA (reference sequence). Here the CDR3 DNA reads TGCAGTGCCCGGACTGGGGGCATGAACACTGAAGCTTTCTTT. As protein: CSARTGGMNTEAFF.

V is TRBV20-1 and J is TRBJ1-5; D not certain. The CDR3 has 14 residues. V shed 0 bases and J shed 4 bases, with 10 bases lying between them. Germline loops: CDR1 DFQATT, CDR2 SNEGSKA (reference sequence). CDR3 bases: TGCAGTGCTAGAGATGCACAGCGGAATCAGCCCCAGCATTTT. This gives the protein CSARDAQRNQPQHF.

This clonotype was seen many times. The chain is built from TRBV5-1 and TRBJ2-2; D call uncertain. Trimming removed 0 bases from V and 3 bases from J, with 6 bases in between. Per the germline V gene, CDR1 is SGHRS and CDR2 is YFSETQ. The CDR3 contains 14 residues. CDR3 nucleotide sequence: TGCGCCAGCAGCTTGGAGGAGTACACCGGGGAGCTGTTTTTT. Protein product: CASSLEEYTGELFF. The full variable domain, with the rest looked up from reference TRBV5-1 and TRBJ2-2, is KAGVTQTPRYLIKTRGQQVTLSCSPISGHRSVSWYQQTPGQGLQFLFEYFSETQRNKGNFPGRFSGRQFSNSRSEMNVSTLELGDSALYLCASSLEEYTGELFFGEGSRLTVL.